Below, 23 T cell receptor beta chains from the same sample are listed, as sequenced in a study of immune evolution from preneoplasia to lung adenocarcinoma. Libraries were prepared by immunoSEQ multiplex PCR; TCRdb keeps only in-frame clonotypes and omits some of them. The sample holds 4,000 to 5,000 clones, around four fifths seen once. The sequenced material came from FFPE adjacent normal lung tissue. These TCRs come from an older donor with lung adenocarcinoma.

The chain joins TRBV20-1 to TRBJ1-1; no reliable D call. Germline lookup yields CDR1 DFQATT and CDR2 SNEGSKA (reference sequence). Trimming took off 0 bases at V and 6 bases at J, with 5 bases between the two ends. The CDR3 runs 11 residues. The CDR3 reads CSARDTPEAFF. The CDR3 region has the DNA TGCAGTGCTAGAGATACACCTGAAGCTTTCTTT.

This clone appeared a single time. V is TRBV15 and J is TRBJ1-1; D unresolved. Trimming pared 1 base from V and 5 bases from J, leaving 14 bases between. CDR3 length equals 15 residues. Per germline, CDR1 LNHNV and CDR2 YYDKDF (reference sequence). The CDR3 sequence is CATSRVKGPGTEAFF. Written as DNA, the CDR3 is TGTGCCACCAGCAGAGTCAAAGGACCTGGGACTGAAGCTTTCTTT.

This clone appeared a single time. The V and J genes are TRBV10-3 and TRBJ1-1; 8 positions agree with TRBD1. This CDR3 has 14 amino acids. The ends lost 7 bases at V and 4 bases at J; junction bases unmatched: 8. From germline, CDR1 is ENHRY and CDR2 SYGVKD. The CDR3: CAIKSGTGSTEAFF. The CDR3 nucleotides read TGTGCCATCAAGTCCGGGACAGGAAGCACTGAAGCTTTCTTT.

This clone was seen a few times. The chain couples TRBV6-1 to TRBJ1-1, with D unclear. Germline V gives CDR1 MNHNS, CDR2 SASEGT. The CDR3 totals 15 residues. Deletions cut 4 bases from V and 1 base from J, with 13 bases between. Here the CDR3 reads CASSVQLAGNTEAFF. The CDR3, as DNA: TGTGCCAGCAGTGTACAGTTGGCAGGGAACACTGAAGCTTTCTTT.

The chain links TRBV9 to TRBJ1-2; D unresolved. From germline, CDR1 is SGDLS and CDR2 YYNGEE. CDR3 length: 13 amino acids. The V end was cut by 4 bases, the J end by 6 bases, with 13 bases between. Written as DNA, the CDR3 is TGTGCCAGCAGCCTACGGACCGGGGATGGCTACACCTTC. It is translated as CASSLRTGDGYTF.

By share, this clone counts as medium-sized. V is TRBV5-1 and J is TRBJ2-1; D uncertain. Trimming cost V 0 bases and J 7 bases, with 11 bases left between them. Germline V CDR1 and CDR2: SGHRS, YFSETQ. This CDR3 has 14 residues. In DNA, the CDR3 is TGCGCCAGCAGCTTGGCGCCAGGTAGTAATGAGCAGTTCTTC. Protein product: CASSLAPGSNEQFF. Drawing the rest from reference TRBV5-1 and TRBJ2-1, the complete variable domain is KAGVTQTPRYLIKTRGQQVTLSCSPISGHRSVSWYQQTPGQGLQFLFEYFSETQRNKGNFPGRFSGRQFSNSRSEMNVSTLELGDSALYLCASSLAPGSNEQFFGPGTRLTVL.

This rearrangement joins TRBV15 to TRBJ2-5; D unresolved. Deletions cut 4 bases from V and 1 base from J, with 7 bases between. The CDR3 contains 13 residues. The germline V gene has CDR1 LNHNV and CDR2 YYDKDF (reference sequence). CDR3: CATSTRTQETQYF. DNA for the CDR3: TGTGCCACCAGCACCCGGACCCAAGAGACCCAGTACTTC.

V gene TRBV28 combines with J gene TRBJ1-1; 12 positions match TRBD1. The trim removed 5 bases at V and 0 bases at J, leaving 4 bases unmatched. The CDR3 sequence is 16 residues long. Germline CDR1 reads MDHEN; CDR2 reads SYDVKM. The CDR3 loop reads CASSRGQGAMNTEAFF. As DNA, the CDR3 is TGTGCCAGCAGTAGGGGACAGGGGGCTATGAACACTGAAGCTTTCTTT.

The chain employs TRBV15 and TRBJ1-1; no firm D call. This CDR3 comprises 16 residues. CDR1 and CDR2 (germline): LNHNV, YYDKDF (reference sequence). The V gene lost 2 bases and the J gene lost 0 bases, with 13 bases spanning the gap. CDR3 sequence: CATSRKLSGMNTEAFF. The DNA of the CDR3 is TGTGCCACCAGCAGAAAACTAAGCGGGATGAACACTGAAGCTTTCTTT. The full variable domain, in which reference TRBV15 and TRBJ1-1 provide the parts outside the CDR3, is DAMVIQNPRYQVTQFGKPVTLSCSQTLNHNVMYWYQQKSSQAPKLLFHYYDKDFNNEADTPDNFQSRRPNTSFCFLDIRSPGLGDTAMYLCATSRKLSGMNTEAFFGQGTRLTVV.

This sequence joins TRBV25-1 and TRBJ2-7; D is perhaps TRBD2 (5 bases). Deletions cut 4 bases from V and 7 bases from J, with 17 bases between. The V gene's germline CDR1 is MGHDK and CDR2 SYGVNS. The CDR3 is 14 amino acids. The CDR3 region has the DNA TGTGCCAGCAGTGTTTCGGGAAGATTGAGGGAGCAGTACTTC. This translates into CASSVSGRLREQYF.

The chain combines TRBV6-1 with TRBJ1-1; D remains unclear. The germline V and J ends were trimmed by 2 bases and 1 base, with 2 bases remaining between them. Looked up from germline, CDR1 is MNHNS and CDR2 is SASEGT. The CDR3 has 12 residues. CDR3: CASSEWNTEAFF. The CDR3 DNA sequence: TGTGCCAGCAGTGAATGGAACACTGAAGCTTTCTTT.

The rearrangement uses TRBV2 and TRBJ2-1; 7 nucleotides align to TRBD2. The germline V gene has CDR1 SNHLY and CDR2 FYNNEI. V trimming: 4 bases; J trimming: 6 bases; junction bases outside the gene matches: 12. The CDR3 runs to 16 residues. The CDR3 region is CASSVDSGWFGNEQFF. The CDR3 DNA sequence: TGTGCCAGCAGTGTCGATAGCGGGTGGTTTGGCAATGAGCAGTTCTTC.

This clone has only one observation. CDR3 coding DNA: TGTGCCAGCAGCTTGCAGACGAGCACTGAAGCTTTCTTT. This translates into CASSLQTSTEAFF. The rearrangement joins TRBV7-2 to TRBJ1-1, with D uncertain. The V gene's germline CDR1 is SGHTA and CDR2 FQGNSA. The V end was cut by 3 bases, the J end by 4 bases, with 9 bases between. This CDR3 has 13 amino acids.

This chain links TRBV28 with TRBJ1-5; TRBD1 aligns across 9 bases. The ends lost 5 bases at V and 7 bases at J; junction bases unmatched: 12. There are 16 residues in the CDR3. Germline loops: CDR1 MDHEN, CDR2 SYDVKM. As DNA, the CDR3 is TGTGCCAGCAGTACTAGTACAGGGGGCTCCGAACAGCCCCAGCATTTT. Encoded protein: CASSTSTGGSEQPQHF.

This clone came up once. CDR3 residues: CASSLSGQGSYEQYF. The DNA for the CDR3 is TGCGCCAGCAGCCTCTCCGGACAGGGAAGCTACGAGCAGTACTTC. This rearrangement joins TRBV4-1 to TRBJ2-7; 8 bases line up with TRBD1. The germline V gene has CDR1 MGHRA and CDR2 YSYEKL. The CDR3 runs to 15 residues. V shed 4 bases and J 3 bases; nucleotides not matched to a gene: 8.

V usage is TRBV6-1 and J usage is TRBJ2-7; no firm D call. V lost 2 bases and J 3 bases, leaving 8 bases between the germline ends. Germline CDR1 is MNHNS and CDR2 is SASEGT. This CDR3 spans 13 amino acids. The CDR3 DNA is TGTGCCAGCAGTGAACACCCCATCTACGAGCAGTACTTC. This translates into CASSEHPIYEQYF.

The CDR3 reads CASRAGRTDTQYF. The CDR3 nucleotides read TGCGCCAGTAGGGCAGGGAGGACAGATACGCAGTATTTT. The rearrangement joins TRBV23-1 to TRBJ2-3, with D tentatively TRBD2 (6 bases). TRBV23-1 is marked as an open reading frame, function uncertain. The CDR3 totals 13 residues. The V end was cut by 9 bases, the J end by 3 bases, with 13 bases between.

This clone was detected a few times. This chain links TRBV30 with TRBJ2-3; D is unresolved. The CDR3 is 15 residues long. In germline, CDR1 is GTSNPN, CDR2 SVGIG (reference sequence). The V and J ends lost 3 bases and 3 bases respectively, with 16 bases between them. The CDR3 DNA reads TGTGCCTGGAGCCGGACCCATCCGAGGACAGATACGCAGTATTTT. Amino acids: CAWSRTHPRTDTQYF.

The chain joins TRBV29-1 to TRBJ2-7, with D perhaps TRBD1 (6 bases). With 1 base removed from V and 2 bases from J, the gap between germline ends came to 18 bases. This CDR3 spans 16 amino acids. Germline assignment: CDR1 SQVTM and CDR2 ANQGSEA. This chain's CDR3 is CSVEVDSGKPAYEQYF. CDR3 bases: TGCAGCGTTGAAGTGGACAGTGGGAAACCTGCCTACGAGCAGTACTTC.

The chain carries TRBV6-6 and TRBJ2-7; no firm D call. The V and J ends lost 7 bases and 5 bases respectively, with 15 bases between them. CDR1 and CDR2 (germline): MNHNY, SVGAGI (reference sequence). The CDR3 loop spans 13 amino acids. This CDR3 reads CASKAHGWDEQYF. CDR3 nucleotides: TGTGCCAGCAAGGCCCACGGGTGGGACGAGCAGTACTTC.

The chain joins TRBV7-3 to TRBJ2-3, with D maybe TRBD2 (5 bases). Germline CDR1 SGHTA, CDR2 FQGTGA. Trimming left V 4 bases short and J 4 bases short, with 12 bases between. This CDR3 spans 14 amino acids. The CDR3 sequence is CASSSGLSADTQYF. In DNA form, the CDR3 reads TGTGCCAGCAGCTCAGGACTTAGCGCAGATACGCAGTATTTT.

This chain connects TRBV18 to TRBJ1-1; TRBD1 aligns across 7 bases. The CDR3 consists of 11 residues. J was trimmed by 5 bases and V by 8 bases; bases with no gene match: 2. CDR1 and CDR2 from the germline V gene are KGHSH and LQKENI. CDR3 nucleotides: TGTGCCAGCGCCAGGGGGACTGAAGCTTTCTTT. It is translated as CASARGTEAFF.

This chain connects TRBV10-3 to TRBJ2-7; 8 nucleotides align to TRBD1. V was clipped by 4 bases and J by 5 bases; unmatched bases: 4. This CDR3 has 13 amino acids. Germline assignment: CDR1 ENHRY and CDR2 SYGVKD. Here the CDR3 DNA reads TGTGCCATCAGTGGGACAGGGAAGGACGAGCAGTACTTC. Residues: CAISGTGKDEQYF.